This T cell receptor (beta chain) is drawn from a study of post-analysis software for immune sequencing data (dated by TCRdb to 2013 to 2016). Study-level background: Disease courses on record covered relapsing-remitting, secondary progressive and progressive-relapsing multiple sclerosis, though some patients had no subtype annotation. A subset of samples was prepared in parallel using single-end sample barcoding, then pooled and co-amplified after Illumina adapter ligation. The patient repertoires were set against about eleven previously published healthy control repertoires from donors whose ages ranged from about 6 to 25 years. What the research found in general, with its limitations: When samples were clustered directly using the F measure, samples prepared in the same batch co-clustered strongly, which prompted a batch-effect correction. Normalized Chao1 diversity was significantly lower in multiple sclerosis patients than controls, suggesting substantial peripheral T-cell clonal expansion. A handful of TRBV segments, including TRBV5-6, TRBV5-1 and TRBV20-1, were significantly more frequent in patients than controls. The control group was slightly older than the multiple sclerosis patient group.

Library generation was performed with PCR. Sequencing was performed on an Illumina HiSeq 2500. Unique molecular identifiers were incorporated into TCR beta cDNA libraries to reduce PCR and sequencing biases. Some 500,000 cDNA molecules were obtained for every 1 to 10 million input T cells, so each molecule roughly corresponded to one T cell. The patient libraries were prepared and sequenced using the same protocol as the earlier healthy control dataset. Within a given batch, samples were prepared together, multiplexed and sequenced on the same HiSeq lane. Regarding the original processing steps: MIGEC was used to process the raw barcoded reads, and molecular identifier groups with only a single read were discarded before consensus assembly and CDR3 extraction. VDJtools was used for post-analysis of the clonotype tables, and diversity was normalized by down-sampling every dataset to the size of the smallest sample. Repertoire overlap clustering matched CDR3 amino acid but not nucleotide sequences to correct batch-related cross-sample contamination. Clones were called with MiXCR by TCRdb after fastp trimmed the public reads at Q25, and only in-frame beta chains were retained. Each record represents a unique CDR3 protein, reported with the most common genes and DNA among its rows. These V and J calls rely on TCRdb rather than the paper's analysis. Here the sample has 650,000 to 900,000 distinct CDR3 sequences; more than 45% occur a single time. Clones ranked in the top ten supply around 4.7% of the sample.

TCR beta repertoires were profiled from peripheral blood of over 10 young patients with multiple sclerosis to demonstrate the VDJtools post-analysis software. The multiple sclerosis patients were children and adolescents between roughly 6 and 17 years of age. CDR1 SQVTM and CDR2 ANQGSEA are derived from the germline V gene. From the cysteine through the phenylalanine, the CDR3 covers 12 amino acids. The CDR3 DNA has 36 bases and is translated from base 1. V gives up 7 bases and J gives up 5 bases, and the segment between their germline ends measures 14 bases. A remark on this clonotype: No antigen is known for it. Base qualities are not at hand, and no much larger clone is one base apart.

This TCR came from a girl aged 10 to 17 with multiple sclerosis. The rearrangement combines TRBV29-1 with TRBJ2-5; the D gene is perhaps TRBD1, from 6 matching bases. The sample was blood. The CDR3 protein: CSGGQSWETQYF. Here is the DNA: TGCAGCGGGGGGCAGTCGTGGGAGACCCAGTACTTC. The entire variable domain, with the stretches around the CDR3 drawn from the reference TRBV29-1 and TRBJ2-5 proteins, is SAVISQKPSRDICQRGTSLTIQCQVDSQVTMMFWYRQQPGQSLTLIATANQGSEATYESGFVIDKFPISRPNLTFSTLTVSNMSPEDSSIYLCSGGQSWETQYFGPGTRLLVL.